This TCR beta chain was identified during a study of blood T cells in healthy people across ages (dated by TCRdb to about 2015). Regarding the study in general: Template switching captured roughly one uniquely barcoded TCR beta cDNA molecule per two T cells in model experiments. To track age-related changes in TCR beta repertoire diversity, the study relied on deep sequencing normalized with unique cDNA molecular identifiers. Donors were grouped into four age groups: young (average roughly 15 years), middle-aged (roughly 37), aged (around 62) and long-lived (82). Donors of different ages were randomly distributed across sequencing lanes to avoid experimental bias. For two donors (one aged 18 to 30 and one aged 80 or older), the study analyzed two additional independent replicas of 1 million unique cDNA reads from the same blood draw.

The investigation overall reported the following: Because donor CMV infection status was unknown, age-related changes in expanded clonotypes were potentially confounded. Estimates of total diversity from one million sequenced T cells were regarded as lower bounds and underestimates. As age increased, observed TCR beta diversity per million T cells dropped in a roughly linear way, and a significant reduction was already evident by age roughly 36. Since profiling was done on bulk unsorted PBMCs, naive and antigen-experienced compartments could not be conclusively compared. Compared with the aged group, more naive CD4+ T cells, fewer expanded clones and increased TCR diversity were shown by the long-lived group, suggesting age selection. The percentage of naive T cells measured by flow cytometry correlated strongly with observed TCR beta diversity.

Libraries were constructed by 5' RACE. TCRdb shows the sequencer as Illumina HiSeq 2500. A second PCR of roughly 7 to 11 cycles was performed with a sample-barcoded 5' primer and a J-beta primer mix. A template-switch 5' adaptor carrying 12 random nucleotides introduced a unique molecular identifier onto each TCR beta cDNA molecule. At least 3 million CDR3-containing paired-end reads were obtained from each sample. First-strand cDNA was synthesized from all RNA with the Mint cDNA synthesis kit, primed by a TRBC-specific oligonucleotide. Following uracil-DNA glycosylase treatment, a first 18-cycle PCR with universal primers M1SS and BC2_uni_R was performed on all cDNA. The original methods were these. For normalization, 1 million high-quality reads were randomly selected from each sample, with every read carrying a distinct molecular identifier. Reads with shared molecular identifiers were discarded instead of being binned into consensus sequences. MiTCR, with a Q25 quality threshold and the strictest error-elimination algorithm, was used for CDR3 identification, clonotype clustering and error correction. Lower-bound total TCR beta diversity was estimated with a nonparametric unseen species model using Euler transformation. The public reads were reprocessed in TCRdb via fastp at Q25 and MiXCR, keeping in-frame beta chains. Here each entry gathers all rows of one CDR3 protein and keeps the most common genes and DNA. TCRdb's processing, not the authors' own work, is the source of the V and J calls. Counted in this sample were 600,000 or so distinct CDR3 sequences; approximately 30% of them appeared once. 15% to 18% of the sample is held by the ten biggest clonotypes.

Systemically healthy Caucasian individuals from Russia, 39 in total and aged roughly 6 to 100 years, were included as donors. Roughly 9 milliliters of peripheral blood were drawn from each donor into EDTA-treated Vacutainer tubes. Ficoll-Paque density-gradient centrifugation was used to isolate PBMCs, with at least 6.5 million per sample. Total RNA, at least 6 micrograms per sample, was extracted from PBMCs with Trizol reagent. Naive CD45RAhigh/CD27high T cell percentages were measured by flow cytometry on a PBMC aliquot from every donor. Looking up the germline V gene yields CDR1 SQVTM and CDR2 ANQGSEA. The CDR3 runs 12 amino acids, cysteine and phenylalanine included. The read is trimmed to its CDR3 DNA, 36 bases read in frame from base 1. At the junction V is shortened by 4 bases and J by 1 base, with 7 bases in between. In this sample, this clonotype turned up many times. Its antigen is not yet known. No per-base quality is available; no much larger clone lies one base away.

The V and J genes are TRBV29-1 and TRBJ1-2; tentative D gene TRBD1, with 6 bases matching. The clonotype was recovered from a woman older than 75 in good health. The sequenced sample was blood. The DNA reads as follows: TGCAGCGTTGCACAGGGTAACTATGGCTACACCTTC. Translated, this gives CSVAQGNYGYTF.